Listed below are T cell receptor beta chains from one sample, sequenced in a study of blood T cells in healthy people across ages. One entry per CDR3 protein, called by TCRdb with MiXCR from the 5' RACE reads. Of approximately 800,000 distinct CDR3 sequences listed, 25% are singletons. These data also featured in a second study, about T cells of mothers and their children.

The sample comprised blood. These TCRs come from a boy between 10 and 17 years old in good health. Both conserved end residues are part of each CDR3.

v_call	j_call	cdr3_aa
TRBV10-3	TRBJ2-3	CAISGTVGRTDTQYF
TRBV10-3	TRBJ2-2	CATLGGTGELFF
TRBV29-1	TRBJ2-7	CSVFTGTETYEQYF
TRBV21-1	TRBJ2-7	CASSKREQGFSYGQYF
TRBV6-2/TRBV6-3	TRBJ2-5	CASSYDPVAETQYF
TRBV27	TRBJ2-5	CASSPFPSELQETQYF
TRBV7-3	NA	CASSLIGAPRETQYF
TRBV6-2/TRBV6-3	TRBJ2-2	CASSPETLAGGRTGELFF
TRBV18	TRBJ1-3	CASSPQVSGNTIYF
TRBV7-9	TRBJ1-1	CASSPPADPEAFF
TRBV20-1	TRBJ1-4	CSARDTGGAGEKLFF
TRBV28	TRBJ2-1	CASSLSSYLDSSSYNEQFF
TRBV29-1	TRBJ2-3	CPSSISGPSTDTQYF
TRBV7-2	TRBJ1-2	CASSLGDYYGYTF
TRBV29-1	TRBJ1-4	CSVEDGTGQSEKLFF
TRBV4-3	TRBJ1-1	CASSLLGIANTEAFF
TRBV14	TRBJ1-5	CASSQDSWVHSNQPQHF
TRBV7-2	TRBJ2-3	CASSQETWTSGSSTDTQYF
TRBV2	TRBJ1-4	CASRRDTGDEKLFF
TRBV2	TRBJ1-5	CASRGQANQPQHF
TRBV2	TRBJ2-5	CASSGGAGTEFF
TRBV29-1	TRBJ2-5	CSVYGTSSQETQYF
TRBV7-2	TRBJ2-1	CASSVGVAGTNQFF
TRBV7-2	TRBJ2-5	CASSRNTGLARETQYF
TRBV4-1	TRBJ2-7	CASSLATSSFIEQYF
TRBV19	TRBJ2-6	CASRSDSSGANVLTF
TRBV28	TRBJ2-7	CASSPTGLAGAWEQYF
TRBV28	TRBJ2-7	CASSSPRVQGSYEQYF
TRBV6-5	TRBJ2-7	CASSSPDVDSYEQYF
TRBV29-1	TRBJ2-1	CSVEPPPGLASNNEQFF
TRBV28	TRBJ2-3	CASSFPLRLGLSTDTQYF
TRBV7-2	TRBJ2-5	CASSIRTGIGETQYF
TRBV27	TRBJ1-1	CATSPSTGPKAFF
TRBV5-1	TRBJ2-7	CASSSGPSEYEQYF
TRBV12-3/TRBV12-4	TRBJ2-4	CASVAVAKNIQYF
TRBV20-1	TRBJ2-5	CSATHSGRTQTQYF
TRBV7-3	TRBJ2-3	CASSLLAGAWDTQYF
TRBV15	TRBJ1-2	CATSRDGGTYGYTF
TRBV28	TRBJ2-1	CASSFAGAREQFF
TRBV28	TRBJ2-1	CASSSGGSGGNEQLF
TRBV20-1	TRBJ1-4	CSAFRGGDEKLFF
TRBV6-1	TRBJ2-5	CASSDLLAGGGETQYF
TRBV5-5	TRBJ2-5	CASSLAVTGAETQYF
TRBV28	TRBJ1-5	CASSFNTGNARNQPQHF
TRBV7-2	TRBJ2-4	CATSDRTKNIQYF
TRBV5-1	NA	CASSLEAGAINSYEQYF
TRBV28	TRBJ1-2	CASSPTETNYGYTF
TRBV4-3	TRBJ2-7	CASSQDWGADYEQYF
TRBV6-2/TRBV6-3	TRBJ1-5	CASSQPGQRNQPQHF
TRBV20-1	TRBJ1-2	CSAREPRTVTNDGYTF
TRBV28	TRBJ2-6	CASSPRTGINVLTF
TRBV20-1	TRBJ2-1	CSATRVGLVGNEQFF
TRBV7-3	TRBJ2-3	CASSFTGLAGARDTQYF
TRBV6-1	TRBJ1-6	CASKTSTNSPLHF
TRBV20-1	TRBJ2-7	CSATRSASYEQYF
TRBV2	TRBJ1-2	CASSLGGGPEDGYTF